The T cell receptor beta chain described here comes from a study of shared clonotypes between healthy human individuals. Study as a whole: Three plates each covered CD4 naive and memory; CD8 naive two, CD8 memory one.

The CDR3 is made up of 15 amino acids. Trimming took 5 bases from V and 0 from J, leaving 13 bases between them. Germline CDR1 is MNHEY and CDR2 is SMNVEV (reference sequence). Note on this clone: Its antigen remains unidentified.

Here immunoSEQ multiplex PCR was the method, and the copy in TCRdb shows in-frame clones only, minus some. This sample has roughly 700,000 clones; around 72% occur once, and the top ten carry about 1.8%. Study findings and constraints: It was the non-shared clonotypes that had lower generation probabilities than clonotypes shared by all four donors.

Sequenced material: memory CD4+ T cells sorted from blood. As to subset: CD45RA-negative fraction. This clonotype originated in a woman aged 25 to 45 in good health. This chain uses TRBV27 with TRBJ1-1; tentatively, D is TRBD1 (6 bases). CDR3 DNA: TGTGCCAGCAGTAGCCCAACAGGGATGAACACTGAAGCTTTCTTT. Protein: CASSSPTGMNTEAFF.